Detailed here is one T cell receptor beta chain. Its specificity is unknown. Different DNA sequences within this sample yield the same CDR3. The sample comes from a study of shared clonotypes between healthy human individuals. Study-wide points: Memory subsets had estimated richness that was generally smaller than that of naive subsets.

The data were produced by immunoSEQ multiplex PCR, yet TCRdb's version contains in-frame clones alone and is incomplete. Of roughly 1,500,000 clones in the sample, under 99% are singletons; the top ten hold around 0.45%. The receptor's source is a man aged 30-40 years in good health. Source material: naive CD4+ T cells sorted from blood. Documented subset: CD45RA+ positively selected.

Written as DNA, the CDR3 is TGTGCCAGCAGTTTTGGGGAAGCTTTCTTT. It translates to CASSFGEAFF. The V and J genes are TRBV28 and TRBJ1-1; D remains unclear. CDR3 length: 10 amino acids. Germline CDR1 is MDHEN and CDR2 is SYDVKM. Trimming took 3 bases from V and 8 from J, leaving 4 bases between them.